The clone carrying this T cell receptor beta chain came up many times. No antigen is known for it. Researchers made TCR beta libraries by using iRepertoire HTBI primers and running Arm-PCR on CDR3 regions. TCRdb redid the calling of the multiplex PCR reads with MiXCR, one entry per CDR3 protein. The sample has almost 450,000 distinct CDR3 sequences; 16% are singletons. Specified time point: newly diagnosed GD, antithyroid drugs for less than 3 months. The TCR library used RNA extracted from PBMCs. The CDR3 sequence is 13 residues long. Deletions cut 2 bases from V and 5 bases from J, with 10 bases between. The data were obtained in a study of regulatory T cells in long-lasting Graves disease. The wider study: Graves' patients (newly diagnosed) had been on antithyroid drugs under 3 months. Overall study findings and caveats: Persistent Graves' patients showed less TCR diversity than newly diagnosed patients showed.

These data also featured in a second study, about T cells in Graves' hyperthyroidism and ophthalmopathy. That publication notes: Patients having uncontrolled infection, another autoimmune disease, pregnancy or lactation were not included. The TCR CDR3 first-round RT-PCR relied on the HTBI primer set.

The rearrangement uses TRBV12-3 or TRBV12-4 and TRBJ2-7; D gene ambiguous. The receptor comes from a woman aged 25-40 years with Graves disease. Sequenced here: peripheral blood mononuclear cells (PBMCs), sampled at new diagnosis, from a patient treated with antithyroid drugs. CDR3 residues: CASSLQRADEQYF. The CDR3 coding sequence is TGTGCCAGCAGTTTACAACGGGCAGACGAGCAGTACTTC.